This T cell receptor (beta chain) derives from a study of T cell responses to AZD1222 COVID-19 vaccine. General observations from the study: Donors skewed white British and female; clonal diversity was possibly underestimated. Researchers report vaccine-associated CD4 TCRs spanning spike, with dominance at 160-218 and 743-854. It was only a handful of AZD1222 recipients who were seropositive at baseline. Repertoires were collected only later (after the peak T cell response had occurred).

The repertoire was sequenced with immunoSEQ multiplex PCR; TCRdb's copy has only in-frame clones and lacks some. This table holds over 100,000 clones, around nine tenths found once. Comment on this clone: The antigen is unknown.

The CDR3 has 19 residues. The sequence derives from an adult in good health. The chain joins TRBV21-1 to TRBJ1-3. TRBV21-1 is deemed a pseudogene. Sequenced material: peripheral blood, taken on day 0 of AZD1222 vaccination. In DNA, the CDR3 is TGTGCCAGCAGCCCGGCGGGTTACAGGACCCACGACCCTGGAAACACCATATATTTT. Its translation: CASSPAGYRTHDPGNTIYF.